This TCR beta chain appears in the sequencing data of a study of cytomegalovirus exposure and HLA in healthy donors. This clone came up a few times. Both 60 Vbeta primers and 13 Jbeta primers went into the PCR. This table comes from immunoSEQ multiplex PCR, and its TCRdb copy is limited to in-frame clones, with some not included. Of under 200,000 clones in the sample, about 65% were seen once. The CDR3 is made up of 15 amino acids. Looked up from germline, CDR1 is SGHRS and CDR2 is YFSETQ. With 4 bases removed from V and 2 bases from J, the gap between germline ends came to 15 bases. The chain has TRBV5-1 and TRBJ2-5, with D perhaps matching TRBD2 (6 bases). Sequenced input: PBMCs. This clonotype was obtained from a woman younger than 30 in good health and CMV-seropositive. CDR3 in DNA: TGCGCCAGCAGCGCAAGACTAGGGCCTCAAGAGACCCAGTACTTC. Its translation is CASSARLGPQETQYF.